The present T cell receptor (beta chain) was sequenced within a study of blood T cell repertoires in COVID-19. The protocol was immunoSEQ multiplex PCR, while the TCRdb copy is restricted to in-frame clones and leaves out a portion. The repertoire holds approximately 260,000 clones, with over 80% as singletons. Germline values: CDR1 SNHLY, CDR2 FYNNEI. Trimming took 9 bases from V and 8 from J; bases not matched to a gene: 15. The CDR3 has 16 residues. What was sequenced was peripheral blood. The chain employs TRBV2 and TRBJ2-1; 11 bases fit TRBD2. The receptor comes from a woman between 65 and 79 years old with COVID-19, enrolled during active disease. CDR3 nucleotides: TGTGCCAGTGTAAGGGGACTAGCGGCCCTTCGGGATGAGCAGTTCTTC. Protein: CASVRGLAALRDEQFF.